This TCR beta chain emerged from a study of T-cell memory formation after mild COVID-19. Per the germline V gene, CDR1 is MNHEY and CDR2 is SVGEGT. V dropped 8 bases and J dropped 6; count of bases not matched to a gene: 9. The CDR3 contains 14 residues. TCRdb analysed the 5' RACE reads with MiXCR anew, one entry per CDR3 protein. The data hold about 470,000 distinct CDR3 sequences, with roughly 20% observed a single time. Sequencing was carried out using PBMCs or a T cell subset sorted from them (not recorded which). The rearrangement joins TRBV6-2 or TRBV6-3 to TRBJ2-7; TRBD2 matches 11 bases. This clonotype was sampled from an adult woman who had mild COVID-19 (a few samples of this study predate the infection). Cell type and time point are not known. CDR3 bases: TGTGCCAGCGCGAAACTAGCGGGGGAGCGCGAGCAGTACTTC. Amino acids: CASAKLAGEREQYF.